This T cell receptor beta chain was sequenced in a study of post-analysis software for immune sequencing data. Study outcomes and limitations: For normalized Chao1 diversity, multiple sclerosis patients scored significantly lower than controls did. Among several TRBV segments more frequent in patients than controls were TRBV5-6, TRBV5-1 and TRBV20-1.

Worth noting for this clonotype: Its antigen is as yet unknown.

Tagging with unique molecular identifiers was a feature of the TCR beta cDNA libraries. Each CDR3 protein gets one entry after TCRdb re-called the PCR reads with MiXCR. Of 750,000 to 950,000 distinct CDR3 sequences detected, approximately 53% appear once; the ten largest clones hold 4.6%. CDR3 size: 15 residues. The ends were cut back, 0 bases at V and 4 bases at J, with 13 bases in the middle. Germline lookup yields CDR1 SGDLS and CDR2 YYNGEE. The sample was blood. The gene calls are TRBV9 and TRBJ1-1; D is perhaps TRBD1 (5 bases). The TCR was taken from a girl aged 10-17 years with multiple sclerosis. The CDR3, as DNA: TGTGCCAGCAGCGTAGACCCGACGGGGACCACTGAAGCTTTCTTT. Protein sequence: CASSVDPTGTTEAFF.